This T cell receptor (beta chain) was captured in a study of blood T cell repertoires in COVID-19. Per the original methods: The authors estimated nucleated cell counts from reference gene primer amplification. Produced via immunoSEQ multiplex PCR; TCRdb's table is partial and in-frame only. Clone size and V and J calls were adopted from that table, with D and trimming inferred from the DNA. The sample includes roughly 140,000 clones, under 90% of them seen just once. In its sample, this clone was seen a few times. Sequences were obtained from peripheral blood. This receptor was obtained from a woman aged 80 or older in a cohort sampled during active or convalescent COVID-19.

The CDR3 nucleotides read TGCGCCAGCAGCCGAGAGGCGGGGGGGCCCTACAATGAGCAGTTCTTC. This sequence encodes CASSREAGGPYNEQFF. J is TRBJ2-1 and V is TRBV5-1; 9 bases are a match to TRBD2. The CDR3 loop spans 16 amino acids. Germline values: CDR1 SGHRS, CDR2 YFSETQ. The V gene end was trimmed by 4 bases and the J gene end by 2 bases; junction bases not matched to a gene: 7.